This TCR beta chain comes out of a study of OX40 agonist ivuxolimab in advanced cancers. Looking at the study overall: Therapy given before enrollment (anti-PD-1, anti-PD-L1 or anti-CTLA-4) was allowed, and 40% had some.

Notes on the study in general: CD8+ T cells showed, on average, more clonal expansion than CD4+ cells.

Notes on this clone: The target antigen is unknown.

V shed 6 bases, J shed 2 bases, and the junction held 6 bases outside the gene matches. The germline gives CDR1 LNHDA, CDR2 SQIVND (reference sequence). The CDR3 totals 15 residues. Patients were excluded for autoimmune disease history or systemic immunosuppression. Blood samples were obtained at baseline, cycle 4 day 1, and cycle 7 day 1. The protocol was immunoSEQ multiplex PCR, while the TCRdb copy is restricted to in-frame clones and leaves out a portion. The sample lists roughly 50,000 clones; roughly three quarters were seen once. The sequence derives from an adult with an advanced solid tumor such as melanoma, head and neck, liver or kidney cancer. The chain combines TRBV19 with TRBJ1-3; 8 nucleotides align to TRBD1. The sample here was CD4+ or CD8+ T cells sorted from blood, taken in a trial of the OX40 agonist ivuxolimab. CDR3 DNA sequence: TGTGCCAGTAGCCTCTCGACAGGGGCTGGAAACACCATATATTTT. Translated: CASSLSTGAGNTIYF.